This T cell receptor beta chain was documented in a study of T cell changes during pregnancy in multiple sclerosis. Generated by immunoSEQ multiplex PCR, the TCRdb table keeps only in-frame clones and is missing some. This table holds about 28,000 clones, about 85% found once. The TCR sequence derives from a female donor with multiple sclerosis, enrolled in a pregnancy study. This sample comprised CD8+ T cells from peripheral blood mononuclear cells, obtained after pregnancy.

The CDR3 DNA reads as TGTGCCAGCAGTGACTCGGGACAGGGGACCAATGGCTACACCTTC. Translating gives CASSDSGQGTNGYTF. The rearrangement uses TRBV6-4 and TRBJ1-2, with 10 bases fitting TRBD1. This CDR3 region has 15 residues. Trimming removed 0 bases from V and 6 bases from J; junction bases left unmatched: 4. Germline V lookup: CDR1 MRHNA, CDR2 SNTAGT.